The 3 T cell receptor beta chains reported below all come from one sample, sequenced in a study of shared clonotypes between healthy human individuals (dated by TCRdb to the early 2020s). CD8 naive samples were obtained by positive selection for CCR7 among CD45RO-negative cells, yielding a CD45RA+CCR7+ population from which TemRA cells were excluded. Library method: the immunoSEQ multiplex PCR assay. Sourced from immuneACCESS, this table was stored by TCRdb with only in-frame sequences that have V and J called. A share of the clones is absent; for the studies checked, an unresolved V gene accounts for under half, and the remainder has no known explanation. The sample table contains roughly 1,800,000 clones; only one count was recorded for roughly 94% of them. The leading ten clones occupy roughly 1.2% of the sample. Material: naive CD8+ T cells sorted from blood. What this sample's cell subset or site label stands for: CD45RA+CCR7+. The source is a young man in good health.

In this sample, this clone turned up once. V and J are TRBV27 and TRBJ1-1, with D uncertain. The length of the CDR3 is 12 residues. V lost 10 bases and J lost 2, with 11 bases in between. The germline gives CDR1 MNHEY, CDR2 SMNVEV (reference sequence). The CDR3 bases are TGTGCCACCGGTTTAGGTAACACTGAAGCTTTCTTT. Its translation is CATGLGNTEAFF.

J is TRBJ2-6 and V is TRBV7-2; 7 bases line up with TRBD1. Germline values: CDR1 SGHTA, CDR2 FQGNSA. The CDR3 contains 17 residues. V lost 4 bases, J lost 3 bases, and 9 bases stayed unmatched. This CDR3 is CASSWGTALYGANVLTF. CDR3 in DNA: TGTGCCAGCAGCTGGGGGACAGCCCTTTATGGGGCCAACGTCCTGACTTTC.

This rearrangement joins TRBV7-2 to TRBJ2-3, with TRBD1 identical over 7 bases. The V gene end was trimmed by 1 base and the J gene end by 2 bases; junction bases not matched to a gene: 9. This CDR3 region has 17 residues. Germline V gene sequence: CDR1 SGHTA, CDR2 FQGNSA. The CDR3: CASSLEGDSVHTDTQYF. The CDR3 region has the DNA TGTGCCAGCAGCTTAGAGGGGGACAGCGTGCACACAGATACGCAGTATTTT.